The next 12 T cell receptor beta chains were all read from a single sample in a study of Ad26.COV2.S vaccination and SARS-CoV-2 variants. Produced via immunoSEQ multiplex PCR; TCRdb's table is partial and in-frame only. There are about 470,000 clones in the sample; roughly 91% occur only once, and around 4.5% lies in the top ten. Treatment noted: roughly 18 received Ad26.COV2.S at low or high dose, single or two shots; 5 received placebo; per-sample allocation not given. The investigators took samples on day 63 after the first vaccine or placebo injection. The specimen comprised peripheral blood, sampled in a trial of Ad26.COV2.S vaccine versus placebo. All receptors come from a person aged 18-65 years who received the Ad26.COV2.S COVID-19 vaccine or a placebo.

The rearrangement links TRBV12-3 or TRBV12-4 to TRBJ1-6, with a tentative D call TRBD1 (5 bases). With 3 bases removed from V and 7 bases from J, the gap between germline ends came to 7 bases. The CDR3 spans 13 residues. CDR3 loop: CASSFTGNSPLHF. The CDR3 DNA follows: TGTGCCAGCAGTTTTACAGGCAATTCACCCCTCCACTTT.

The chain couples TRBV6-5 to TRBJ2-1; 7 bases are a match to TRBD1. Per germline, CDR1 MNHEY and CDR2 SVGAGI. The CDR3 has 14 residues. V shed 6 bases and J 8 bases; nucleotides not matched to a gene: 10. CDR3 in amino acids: CASSRIQGWDEQFF. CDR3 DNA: TGTGCCAGCAGCAGAATACAGGGGTGGGATGAGCAGTTCTTC.

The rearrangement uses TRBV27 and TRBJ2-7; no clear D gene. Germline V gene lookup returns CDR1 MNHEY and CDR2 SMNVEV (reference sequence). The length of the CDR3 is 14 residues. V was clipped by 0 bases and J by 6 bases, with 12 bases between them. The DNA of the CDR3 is TGTGCCAGCAGTTTATCTGTTGAATTGGGCGAGCAGTACTTC. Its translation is CASSLSVELGEQYF.

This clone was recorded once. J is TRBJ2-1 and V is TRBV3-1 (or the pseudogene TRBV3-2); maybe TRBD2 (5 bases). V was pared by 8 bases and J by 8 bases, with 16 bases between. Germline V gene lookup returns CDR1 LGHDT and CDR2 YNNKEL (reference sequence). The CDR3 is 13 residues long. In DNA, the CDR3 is TGTGCCAGCGGATATAGAGGGCTGGATGAGCAGTTCTTC. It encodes CASGYRGLDEQFF.

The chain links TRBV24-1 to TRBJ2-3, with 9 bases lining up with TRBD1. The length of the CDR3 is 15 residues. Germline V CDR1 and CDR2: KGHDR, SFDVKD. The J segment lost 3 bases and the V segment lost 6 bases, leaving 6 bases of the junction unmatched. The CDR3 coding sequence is TGTGCCACCAGTAGGGGGACAGGGCGAACAGATACGCAGTATTTT. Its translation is CATSRGTGRTDTQYF.

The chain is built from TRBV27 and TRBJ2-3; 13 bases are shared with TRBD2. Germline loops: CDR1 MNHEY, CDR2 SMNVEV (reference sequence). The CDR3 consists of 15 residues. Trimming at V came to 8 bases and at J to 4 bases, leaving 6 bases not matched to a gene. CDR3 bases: TGTGCCAGCGGCACTAGCGGGAGGGACCCAGATACGCAGTATTTT. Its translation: CASGTSGRDPDTQYF.

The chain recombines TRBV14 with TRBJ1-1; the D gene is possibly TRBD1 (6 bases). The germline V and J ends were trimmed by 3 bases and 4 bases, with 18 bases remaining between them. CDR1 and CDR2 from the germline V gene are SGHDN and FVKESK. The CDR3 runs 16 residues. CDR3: CASSHPYSGGPTEAFF. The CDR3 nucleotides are TGTGCCAGCAGCCACCCTTACTCGGGGGGGCCCACTGAAGCTTTCTTT.

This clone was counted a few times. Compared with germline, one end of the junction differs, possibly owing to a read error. The CDR3 protein is CASSLDFRDRGWNAEAFF. The DNA of the CDR3 is TGTGCCAGCAGCTTAGATTTTCGGGACAGGGGATGGAACGCTGAAGCTTTCTTT. The chain has TRBV7-2 and TRBJ1-1; 10 nucleotides match TRBD1. CDR1 and CDR2 (germline): SGHTA, FQGNSA. This CDR3 has 18 amino acids.

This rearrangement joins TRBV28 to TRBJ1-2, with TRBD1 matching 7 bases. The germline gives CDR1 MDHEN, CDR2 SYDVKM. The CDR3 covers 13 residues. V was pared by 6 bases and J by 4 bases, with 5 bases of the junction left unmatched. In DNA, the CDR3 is TGTGCCAGCAGAGAGGGGGCAGGCTATGGCTACACCTTC. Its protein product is CASREGAGYGYTF.

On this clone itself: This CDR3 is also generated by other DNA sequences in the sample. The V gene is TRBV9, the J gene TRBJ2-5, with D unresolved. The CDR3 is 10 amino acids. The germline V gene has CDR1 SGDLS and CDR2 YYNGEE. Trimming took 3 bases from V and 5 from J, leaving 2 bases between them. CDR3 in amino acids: CASSGETQYF. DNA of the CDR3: TGTGCCAGCAGCGGGGAGACCCAGTACTTC.

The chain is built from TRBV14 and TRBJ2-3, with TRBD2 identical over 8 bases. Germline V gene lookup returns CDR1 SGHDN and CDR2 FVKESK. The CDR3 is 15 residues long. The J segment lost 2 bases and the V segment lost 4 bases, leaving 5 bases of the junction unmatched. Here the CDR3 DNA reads TGTGCCAGCAGCCTTATAGCGGGGTACACAGATACGCAGTATTTT. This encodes CASSLIAGYTDTQYF. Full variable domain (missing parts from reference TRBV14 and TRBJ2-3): EAGVTQFPSHSVIEKGQTVTLRCDPISGHDNLYWYRRVMGKEIKFLLHFVKESKQDESGMPNNRFLAERTGGTYSTLKVQPAELEDSGVYFCASSLIAGYTDTQYFGPGTRLTVL.

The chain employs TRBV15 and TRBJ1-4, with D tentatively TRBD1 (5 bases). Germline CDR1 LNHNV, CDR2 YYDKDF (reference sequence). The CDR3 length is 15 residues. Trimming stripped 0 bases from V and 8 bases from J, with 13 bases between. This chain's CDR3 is CATSRDGGGGEKLFF. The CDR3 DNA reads TGTGCCACCAGCAGAGACGGCGGGGGAGGCGAAAAACTGTTTTTT.